Presented here are 19 T cell receptor beta chains from one specimen sequenced in a study of human T cells and chemical hapten exposure. Time point reported: patch test 1, 2 weeks after DPC sensitization. The treatment was: therapeutic diphenylcyclopropenone sensitization with weekly scalp DPC. MiXCR, applied by TCRdb to the RACE reads, yields one record per CDR3 protein. The table records under 120,000 distinct CDR3 sequences, roughly 9.6% of them present only once. Sequencing was performed on whole blood, taken in connection with sensitization to the hapten diphenylcyclopropenone (DPC). The origin of the receptors is a woman aged 40 to 50 with alopecia areata. Some clones in this sample may be carry-over from other donors' samples.

The rearrangement links TRBV2 to TRBJ1-1; TRBD1 matches 8 bases. Germline loops: CDR1 SNHLY, CDR2 FYNNEI. The CDR3 has 15 amino acids. V was clipped by 6 bases and J by 5 bases; unmatched bases: 11. The CDR3 DNA sequence: TGTGCCAGCAGGCCCCTAGACAGGGGATCGACTGAAGCTTTCTTT. Translating it yields CASRPLDRGSTEAFF.

CDR3 protein: CASSPLGTSGGGRTDTQYF. The CDR3 nucleotides read TGTGCCAGCAGTCCCCTTGGAACTAGCGGAGGGGGGCGCACAGATACGCAGTATTTT. The V call is TRBV11-2, the J call TRBJ2-3; 8 nucleotides agree with TRBD2. Germline V gives CDR1 SGHAT, CDR2 FQNNGV. The CDR3 sequence is 19 residues long. The ends lost 6 bases at V and 1 base at J; junction bases unmatched: 18.

This clonotype has a handful of counts. The V gene is TRBV12-3 or TRBV12-4, the J gene TRBJ1-1; the match to TRBD1 covers 8 bases. The CDR3 is 15 residues long. The V gene end was trimmed by 0 bases and the J gene end by 1 base; junction bases not matched to a gene: 1. As DNA, the CDR3 is TGTGCCAGCAGTTTAGCTGACAGGGGGAACACTGAAGCTTTCTTT. This encodes CASSLADRGNTEAFF.

This clonotype was seen repeatedly, ten times or more. The chain recombines TRBV4-3 with TRBJ2-3, with 7 bases fitting TRBD1. CDR1 is LGHNA and CDR2 is YSLEER in the germline V gene. With 0 bases clipped from V and 2 bases from J, the junction kept 5 bases outside the gene matches. The length of the CDR3 is 16 residues. CDR3 residues: CASSQDLGGPTDTQYF. DNA of the CDR3: TGCGCCAGCAGCCAAGATCTAGGGGGCCCCACAGATACGCAGTATTTT.

V gene TRBV7-3 combines with J gene TRBJ2-3; 7 bases align to TRBD1. Germline trimming cut 5 bases from V and 5 bases from J; bases unmatched to any gene: 7. The CDR3 is made up of 14 amino acids. Germline V gene sequence: CDR1 SGHTA, CDR2 FQGTGA. The CDR3 sequence is CASSRQGPGDTQYF. In DNA form, the CDR3 reads TGTGCCAGCAGCCGACAGGGCCCAGGAGATACGCAGTATTTT. Full variable domain (rest looked up from reference TRBV7-3 and TRBJ2-3): GAGVSQTPSNKVTEKGKYVELRCDPISGHTALYWYRQSLGQGPEFLIYFQGTGAADDSGLPNDRFFAVRPEGSVSTLKIQRTERGDSAVYLCASSRQGPGDTQYFGPGTRLTVL.

In DNA form, the CDR3 reads TGTGCCAGCACCAAGGCCAGTAAAAACATTCAGTACTTC. This codes for CASTKASKNIQYF. The chain recombines TRBV6-2 or TRBV6-3 with TRBJ2-4; D is undetermined. V lost 7 bases to trimming and J lost 4 bases, with 11 bases between them. Germline-derived CDR1 and CDR2 are MNHEY and SVGEGT. This CDR3 region has 13 residues.

This clonotype appeared a few times. The rearrangement links TRBV12-3 or TRBV12-4 to TRBJ2-3, with TRBD1 as a possible D gene (5 bases). This CDR3 region has 14 residues. Trimming shortened V by 0 bases and J by 6 bases, and 10 bases separated the two germline ends. The DNA of the CDR3 is TGTGCCAGCAGTTTAGCGGGGCCCACCGATACGCAGTATTTT. Protein product: CASSLAGPTDTQYF.

This clonotype has more than one count but fewer than ten. The chain links TRBV27 to TRBJ1-2, with unresolved D. Germline assignment: CDR1 MNHEY and CDR2 SMNVEV (reference sequence). The CDR3 is 17 amino acids. V was pared by 2 bases and J by 0 bases, with 16 bases between. The DNA for the CDR3 is TGTGCCAGCAGTTTAAGTAGTATAGGGTCTACTAACTATGGCTACACCTTC. This codes for CASSLSSIGSTNYGYTF.

The rearrangement links TRBV4-2 to TRBJ1-5; D call uncertain. Germline CDR1 reads LGHNA; CDR2 reads YNFKEQ. The CDR3 sequence is 15 residues long. Between the trimmed V and J ends, which lost 3 bases and 2 bases, there was a span of 11 bases. CDR3 nucleotides: TGTGCCAGCAGCCACTTTGTCCGGGGCAATCAGCCCCAGCATTTT. Amino acid sequence: CASSHFVRGNQPQHF.

This clonotype was seen at least ten times. The chain couples TRBV5-1 to TRBJ2-7, with a weak D call TRBD1 (5 bases). Trimming removed 0 bases at V and 2 bases at J, with 9 bases between. There are 14 residues in the CDR3. Looked up from germline, CDR1 is SGHRS and CDR2 is YFSETQ. CDR3 region: CASSLEGDPYEQYF. The CDR3, as DNA: TGCGCCAGCAGCTTGGAAGGGGATCCCTACGAGCAGTACTTC.

This clonotype was observed a handful of times. The chain combines TRBV28 with TRBJ1-3; possibly TRBD1 for D (6 bases). This CDR3 has 12 amino acids. Trimming cost V 5 bases and J 8 bases, with 10 bases left between them. Per the germline V gene, CDR1 is MDHEN and CDR2 is SYDVKM. CDR3 DNA sequence: TGTGCCAGCAGTCTTAGGGGGGACACCATATATTTT. This sequence encodes CASSLRGDTIYF. Using reference TRBV28 and TRBJ1-3 for the parts outside the CDR3, the full variable domain is DVKVTQSSRYLVKRTGEKVFLECVQDMDHENMFWYRQDPGLGLRLIYFSYDVKMKEKGDIPEGYSVSREKKERFSLILESASTNQTSMYLCASSLRGDTIYFGEGSWLTVV.

This chain uses TRBV4-3 with TRBJ2-1, with 12 positions matching TRBD2. V trimming: 5 bases; J trimming: 4 bases; junction bases outside the gene matches: 9. CDR3 length: 17 amino acids. Germline CDR1 LGHNA, CDR2 YSLEER. CDR3: CASSESLAGGLYNEQFF. DNA for the CDR3: TGCGCCAGCAGCGAAAGTCTAGCGGGAGGGTTGTACAATGAGCAGTTCTTC.

At least ten counts were recorded for this clonotype. The chain carries TRBV11-2 and TRBJ2-1; no clear D. Germline V gene sequence: CDR1 SGHAT, CDR2 FQNNGV. This CDR3 region has 13 residues. V lost 5 bases and J lost 2, with 7 bases in between. Here the CDR3 reads CASSPNTYNEQFF. The CDR3 DNA reads TGTGCCAGCAGCCCTAATACCTACAATGAGCAGTTCTTC.

This clonotype was observed a handful of times. This chain connects TRBV7-9 to TRBJ2-7, with D hard to call. The V gene's germline CDR1 is SEHNR and CDR2 FQNEAQ (reference sequence). This CDR3 is built from 11 residues. Deletions cut 8 bases from V and 2 bases from J, with 7 bases between. This CDR3 is CASSVTYEQYF. The CDR3 DNA follows: TGTGCCAGCTCAGTAACCTACGAGCAGTACTTC.

There are many counts of this clonotype. The chain is built from TRBV5-4 and TRBJ2-6; a weak D match, TRBD1 (5 bases). CDR1 SGHNT and CDR2 YYREEE come from the germline V gene (reference sequence). V was pared by 3 bases and J by 4 bases, with 14 bases between. The CDR3 is made up of 16 amino acids. In nucleotides, the CDR3 is TGTGCCAGCAGCTCCCCTGGGGCGCCGGGGGCCAACGTCCTGACTTTC. Translated: CASSSPGAPGANVLTF.

The V call is TRBV7-2, the J call TRBJ2-3, with no clear D. V was clipped by 1 base and J by 5 bases, with 10 bases between them. The CDR3 totals 14 residues. From germline, CDR1 is SGHTA and CDR2 FQGNSA. The CDR3 region has the DNA TGTGCCAGCAGCTTAGGACTGGGCAAAGATACGCAGTATTTT. Encoded protein: CASSLGLGKDTQYF.

The chain employs TRBV28 and TRBJ2-3; tentatively, D is TRBD2 (6 bases). The germline CDR1 and CDR2 sequences are MDHEN and SYDVKM. This CDR3 is 14 amino acids long. V lost 4 bases to trimming and J lost 4 bases, with 12 bases between them. This chain's CDR3 is CASSWSGVADTQYF. CDR3 in DNA: TGTGCCAGCAGTTGGTCGGGAGTCGCAGATACGCAGTATTTT.

V and J are TRBV7-8 and TRBJ2-2, with D perhaps matching TRBD1 or TRBD2 (5 bases each). This CDR3 contains 14 residues. With 7 bases removed from V and 5 bases from J, the gap between germline ends came to 14 bases. CDR1 and CDR2 (germline): SGHVS, FQNEAQ. Here the CDR3 reads CASISNWGTGELFF. The CDR3 nucleotides read TGTGCCAGCATCAGCAATTGGGGGACCGGGGAGCTGTTTTTT.

This clonotype occurred many times. The rearrangement links TRBV6-5 to TRBJ2-7; 7 bases line up with TRBD1. There are 15 residues in the CDR3. CDR1 and CDR2 (germline): MNHEY, SVGAGI. The V and J ends lost 7 bases and 2 bases, in that order; junction bases with no gene match: 11. The CDR3 DNA is TGTGCCAGCAAAGGTTCCCGGGACAGAGCCTACGAGCAGTACTTC. It specifies CASKGSRDRAYEQYF.